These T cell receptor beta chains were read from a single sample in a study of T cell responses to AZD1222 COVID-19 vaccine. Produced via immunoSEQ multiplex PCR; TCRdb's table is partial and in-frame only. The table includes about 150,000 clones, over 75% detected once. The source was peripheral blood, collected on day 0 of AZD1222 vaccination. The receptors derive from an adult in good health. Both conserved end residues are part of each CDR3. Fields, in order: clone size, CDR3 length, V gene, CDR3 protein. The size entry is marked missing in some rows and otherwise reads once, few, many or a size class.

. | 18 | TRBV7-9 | CASSLSLAGGPSTDTQYF
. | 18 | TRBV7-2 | CASSQGPLPDLSGNTIYF
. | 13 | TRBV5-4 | CASSLPGVTEAFF
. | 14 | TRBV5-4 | CASSWQGPLYGYTF
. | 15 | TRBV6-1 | CASSELRGIQETQYF
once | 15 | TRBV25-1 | CASSEYRTENTEAFF
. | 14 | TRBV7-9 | CASSREGRSRELFF
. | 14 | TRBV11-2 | CASSLGQGPYEQYF
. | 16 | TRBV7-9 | CASSFLYSGGGVEQFF
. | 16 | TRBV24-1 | CATSDLVSSGKDTQYF
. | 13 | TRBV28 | CASGGQKNTEAFF
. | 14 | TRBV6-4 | CASSTGGNTGELFF
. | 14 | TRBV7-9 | CASSLGSGGNEQFF
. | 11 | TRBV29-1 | CSVAYSYEQYF
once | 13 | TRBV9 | CASSVDGDQPQHF
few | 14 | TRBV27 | CASSTPGSQETQYF
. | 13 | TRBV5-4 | CASSRSGSNEQFF
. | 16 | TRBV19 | CASSITQGKNTGELFF
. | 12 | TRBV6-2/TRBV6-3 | CASGLGRMGYTF
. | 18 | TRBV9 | CASSVGGSLFDSYNEQFF
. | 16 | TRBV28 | CASKSTGGKDNEKLFF
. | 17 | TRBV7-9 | CASSLGDRGEYQETQYF
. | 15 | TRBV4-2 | CASSSSGSLLDTQYF
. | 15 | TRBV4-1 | CASSQVAGGAETQYF
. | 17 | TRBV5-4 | CASSQGLAGGSPDTQYF